This TCR beta chain was captured by sequencing in a study of shared clonotypes between healthy human individuals. Study as a whole: The study enrolled two women and three men aged 18 to 49. Study-wide findings and caveats: The sharing of 5% to 6.5% of naive CD4 clonotypes was seen across a few donors. What naive subsets generally showed was a larger estimated richness than memory subsets showed. The study drew on few donors, limiting represented genetic and exposure-history diversity.

The germline CDR1 and CDR2 sequences are SEHNR and FQNEAQ (reference sequence). J gave up 2 bases and V 7 bases, and 14 bases lay outside the gene matches. The CDR3 extends over 17 amino acids. Sequencing was performed with immunoSEQ multiplex PCR; in TCRdb, only in-frame clones are kept and a portion is missing. The sample records about 1.9 million clones, approximately 92% being singletons. CD8 cells regarded as naive lacked CD45RO, were positively chosen for CCR7, and omitted terminally differentiated effector memory CD45RA+ cells. This clone was counted once. Its specificity is not known. This chain connects TRBV7-9 to TRBJ2-7; 10 bases align to TRBD1. The origin of this receptor is a man younger than 35 in good health. Some clones in this sample may be carry-over from other donors' samples. Source material: naive CD8+ T cells from PBMCs. CDR3 bases: TGTGCCAGCACCCTACCCGGGACAGGGGAGTTGGCCTACGAGCAGTACTTC. This gives the protein CASTLPGTGELAYEQYF. Complete variable domain (other parts from reference TRBV7-9 and TRBJ2-7): DTGVSQNPRHKITKRGQNVTFRCDPISEHNRLYWYRQTLGQGPEFLTYFQNEAQLEKSRLLSDRFSAERPKGSFSTLEIQRTEQGDSAMYLCASTLPGTGELAYEQYFGPGTRLTVT.